This TCR beta chain came from a study of cytomegalovirus exposure and HLA in healthy donors. Overall study context: As an earlier analysis found, 180 million or so T cells yielded about 120 million unique TCR beta sequences.

Study findings and constraints: A prior analysis recorded that most TCR beta V segments were productive about 90% or about 30% of the time. Later analysis demonstrated an association between a missense DCLRE1C variant and TCR beta V- and J-gene trimming.

Primers for the PCR totalled 60 Vbeta and 13 Jbeta. Assay: immunoSEQ multiplex PCR; the TCRdb copy retains only in-frame clones and omits some. In the table there are 120,000 to 150,000 clones, around 80% of which are singletons. After removal of 8 bases from V and 2 bases from J, the junction contained 5 bases not matched to a gene. Germline CDR1 reads WSHSY; CDR2 reads SAAADI. This CDR3 has 14 amino acids. On this clone itself: What it binds is not known.

The specimen sequenced was PBMCs. The TCR comes from a man aged 25 to 45 in good health and CMV-seronegative. The chain is built from TRBV10-2 and TRBJ2-1; 8 bases line up with TRBD2. The CDR3 coding sequence is TGCGCCAGCCGACTAGCGCCGACCTACAATGAGCAGTTCTTC. This translates into CASRLAPTYNEQFF.